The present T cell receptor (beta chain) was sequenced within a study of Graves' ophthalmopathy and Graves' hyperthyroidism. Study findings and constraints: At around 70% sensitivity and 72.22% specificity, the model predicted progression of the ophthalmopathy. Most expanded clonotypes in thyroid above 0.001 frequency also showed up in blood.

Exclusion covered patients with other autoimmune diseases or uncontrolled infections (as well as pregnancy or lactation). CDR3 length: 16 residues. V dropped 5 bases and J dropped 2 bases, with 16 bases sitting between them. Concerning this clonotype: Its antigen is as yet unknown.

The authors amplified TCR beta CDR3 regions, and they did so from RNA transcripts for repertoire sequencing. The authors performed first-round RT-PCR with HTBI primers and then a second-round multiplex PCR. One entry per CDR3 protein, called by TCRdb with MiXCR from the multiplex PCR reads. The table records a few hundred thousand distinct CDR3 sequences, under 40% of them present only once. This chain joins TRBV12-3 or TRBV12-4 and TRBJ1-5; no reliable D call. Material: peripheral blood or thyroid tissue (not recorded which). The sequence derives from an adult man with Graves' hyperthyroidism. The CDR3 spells CASSPHIGQGNQPQHF. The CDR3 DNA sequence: TGTGCCAGCAGTCCACACATAGGGCAGGGCAATCAGCCCCAGCATTTT.